This T cell receptor (beta chain) was found in a study of T cells in Graves' hyperthyroidism and ophthalmopathy. Regarding the study as a whole: In validation, the model predicted ophthalmopathy. These predictions came a median about 6.8 months before onset.

There were TCR beta CDR3 regions amplified from RNA transcripts. Using the HTBI primer set, a first-round RT-PCR was run on the TCR CDR3. TCRdb itself ran the multiplex PCR reads through MiXCR, one entry per CDR3 protein. Of almost 600,000 distinct CDR3 sequences in the sample, under 60% were seen once. Germline CDR1 DFQATT, CDR2 SNEGSKA (reference sequence). This CDR3 is 14 amino acids long. The ends were cut back, 1 base at V and 4 bases at J, with 10 bases in the middle. To note about this clonotype: Its antigen is unidentified.

The hyperthyroidism patients had all been newly diagnosed, and their disease duration was under 2 months. Their ages ranged from 18 to 65 years. Patients having uncontrolled infection, another autoimmune disease, pregnancy or lactation were not included. In making diagnoses, clinical symptoms, serum thyroxine and TRAb, thyroid ultrasound and orbital computed tomography were all used. Sequencing used peripheral blood or thyroid tissue (not recorded which). The rearrangement links TRBV20-1 to TRBJ1-4, with unresolved D. The origin of this receptor is a woman aged 18-29 years with Graves' hyperthyroidism. The CDR3 protein is CSARGLGFNEKLFF. In DNA form, the CDR3 reads TGCAGTGCTAGAGGCCTGGGATTTAATGAAAAACTGTTTTTT.